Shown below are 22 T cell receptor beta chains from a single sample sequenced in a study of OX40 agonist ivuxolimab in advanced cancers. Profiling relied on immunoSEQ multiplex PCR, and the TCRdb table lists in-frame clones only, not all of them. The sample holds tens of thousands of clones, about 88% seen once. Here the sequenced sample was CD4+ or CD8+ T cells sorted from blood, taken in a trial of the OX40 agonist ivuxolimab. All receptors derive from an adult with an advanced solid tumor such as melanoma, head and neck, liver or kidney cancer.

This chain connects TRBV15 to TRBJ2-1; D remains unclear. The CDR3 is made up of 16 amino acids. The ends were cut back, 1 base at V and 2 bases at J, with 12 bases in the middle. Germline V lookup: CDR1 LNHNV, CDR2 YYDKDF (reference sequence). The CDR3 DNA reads TGTGCCACCAGCAGAGGGGCAGGTTACACCTACAATGAGCAGTTCTTC. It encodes CATSRGAGYTYNEQFF.

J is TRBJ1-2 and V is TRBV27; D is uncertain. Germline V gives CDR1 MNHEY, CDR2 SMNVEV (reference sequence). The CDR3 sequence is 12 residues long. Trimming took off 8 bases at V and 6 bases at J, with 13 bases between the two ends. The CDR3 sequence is CASWSGVDGYTF. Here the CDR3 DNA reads TGTGCCAGCTGGTCCGGGGTTGATGGCTACACCTTC.

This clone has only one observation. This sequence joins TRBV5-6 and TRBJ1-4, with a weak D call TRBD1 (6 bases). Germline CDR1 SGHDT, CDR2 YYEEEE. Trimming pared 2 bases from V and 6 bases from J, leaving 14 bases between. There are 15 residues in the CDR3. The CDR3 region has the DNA TGTGCCAGCAGCTTAGCAGGGGAGCTATATGAAAAACTGTTTTTT. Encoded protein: CASSLAGELYEKLFF. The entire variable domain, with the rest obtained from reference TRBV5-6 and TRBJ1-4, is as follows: DAGVTQSPTHLIKTRGQQVTLRCSPKSGHDTVSWYQQALGQGPQFIFQYYEEEERQRGNFPDRFSGHQFPNYSSELNVNALLLGDSALYLCASSLAGELYEKLFFGSGTQLSVL.

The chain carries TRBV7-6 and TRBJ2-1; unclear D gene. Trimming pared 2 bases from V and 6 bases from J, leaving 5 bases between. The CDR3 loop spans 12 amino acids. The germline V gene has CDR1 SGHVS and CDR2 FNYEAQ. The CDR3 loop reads CASSLPGNEQFF. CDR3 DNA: TGTGCCAGCAGCTTACCGGGCAATGAGCAGTTCTTC.

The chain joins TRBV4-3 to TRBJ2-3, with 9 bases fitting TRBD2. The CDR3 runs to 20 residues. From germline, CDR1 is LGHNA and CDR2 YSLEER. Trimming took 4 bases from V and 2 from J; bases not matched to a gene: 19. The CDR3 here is CASSPSRGDFLAGLTDTQYF. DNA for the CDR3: TGCGCCAGCAGCCCCAGCAGGGGGGACTTTCTAGCGGGACTCACAGATACGCAGTATTTT.

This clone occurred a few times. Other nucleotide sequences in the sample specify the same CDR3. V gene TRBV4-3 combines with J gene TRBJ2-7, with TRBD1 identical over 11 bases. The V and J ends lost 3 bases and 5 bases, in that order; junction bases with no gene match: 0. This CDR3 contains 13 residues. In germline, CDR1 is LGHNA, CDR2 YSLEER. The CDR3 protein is CASSQDRGHEQYF. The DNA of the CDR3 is TGCGCCAGCAGCCAGGACAGGGGGCACGAGCAGTACTTC.

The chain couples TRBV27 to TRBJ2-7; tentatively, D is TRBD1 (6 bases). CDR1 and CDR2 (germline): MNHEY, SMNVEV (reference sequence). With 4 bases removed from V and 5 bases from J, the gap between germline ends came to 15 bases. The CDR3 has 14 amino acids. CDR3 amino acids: CASSYTGPLNEQYF. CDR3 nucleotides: TGTGCCAGCAGTTATACAGGGCCGCTCAACGAGCAGTACTTC.

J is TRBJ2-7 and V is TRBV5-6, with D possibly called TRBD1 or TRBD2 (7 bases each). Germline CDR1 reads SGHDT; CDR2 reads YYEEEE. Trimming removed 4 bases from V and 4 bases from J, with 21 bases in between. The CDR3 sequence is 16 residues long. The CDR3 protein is CASSPLGGTEPYEQYF. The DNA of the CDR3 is TGTGCCAGCAGCCCGCTGGGGGGGACAGAACCTTACGAGCAGTACTTC.

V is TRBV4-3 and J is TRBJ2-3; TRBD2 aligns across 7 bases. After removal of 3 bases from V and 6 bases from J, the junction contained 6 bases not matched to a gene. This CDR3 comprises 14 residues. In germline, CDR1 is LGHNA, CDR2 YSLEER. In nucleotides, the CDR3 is TGCGCCAGCAGCCACGGAGGGGAGGGGGATACGCAGTATTTT. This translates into CASSHGGEGDTQYF.

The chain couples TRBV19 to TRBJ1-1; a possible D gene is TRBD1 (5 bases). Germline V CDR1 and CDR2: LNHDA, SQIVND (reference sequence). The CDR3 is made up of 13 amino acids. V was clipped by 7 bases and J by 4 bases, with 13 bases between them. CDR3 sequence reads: CASTGRGTTEAFF. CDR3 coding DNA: TGTGCCAGTACCGGGAGGGGTACCACTGAAGCTTTCTTT.

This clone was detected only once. The CDR3 region is CASSYPRGTDTQYF. CDR3 nucleotides: TGTGCCAGCAGTTATCCTAGGGGCACAGATACGCAGTATTTT. The chain links TRBV2 to TRBJ2-3; D uncertain. The V and J ends lost 5 bases and 1 base respectively, with 10 bases between them. Per the germline V gene, CDR1 is SNHLY and CDR2 is FYNNEI. The length of the CDR3 is 14 residues.

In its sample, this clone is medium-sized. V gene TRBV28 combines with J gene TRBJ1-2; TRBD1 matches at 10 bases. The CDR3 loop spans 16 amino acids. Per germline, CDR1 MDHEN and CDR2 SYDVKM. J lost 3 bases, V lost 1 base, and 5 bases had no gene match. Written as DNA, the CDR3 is TGTGCCAGCAGTTTATCGGGACAGGGGCCCTACTATGGCTACACCTTC. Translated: CASSLSGQGPYYGYTF.

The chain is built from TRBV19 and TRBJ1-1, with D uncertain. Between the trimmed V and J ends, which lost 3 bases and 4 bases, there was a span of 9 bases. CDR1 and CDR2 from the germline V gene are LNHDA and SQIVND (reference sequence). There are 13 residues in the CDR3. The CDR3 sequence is CASSITSATEAFF. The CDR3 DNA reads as TGTGCCAGTAGTATCACAAGTGCCACTGAAGCTTTCTTT.

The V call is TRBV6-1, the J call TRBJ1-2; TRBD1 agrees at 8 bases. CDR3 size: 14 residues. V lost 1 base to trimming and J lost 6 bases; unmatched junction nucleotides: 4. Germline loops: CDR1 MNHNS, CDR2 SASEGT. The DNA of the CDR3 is TGTGCCAGCAGTGAAGGCAGGGGGCTCGATGGCTACACCTTC. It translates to CASSEGRGLDGYTF.

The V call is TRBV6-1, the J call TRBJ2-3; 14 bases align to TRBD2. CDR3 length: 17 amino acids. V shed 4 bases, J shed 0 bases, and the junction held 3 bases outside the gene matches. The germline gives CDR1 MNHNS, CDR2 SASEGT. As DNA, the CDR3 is TGTGCCAGCAGTGTTCGGACTAGCGGGGGGAGCACAGATACGCAGTATTTT. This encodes CASSVRTSGGSTDTQYF.

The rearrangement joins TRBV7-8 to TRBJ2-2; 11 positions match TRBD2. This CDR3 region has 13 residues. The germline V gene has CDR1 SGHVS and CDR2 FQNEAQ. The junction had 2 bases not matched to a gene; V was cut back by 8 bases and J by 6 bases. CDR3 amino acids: CASSSGRSGELFF. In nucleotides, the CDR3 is TGTGCCAGCTCTAGCGGGAGGTCCGGGGAGCTGTTTTTT.

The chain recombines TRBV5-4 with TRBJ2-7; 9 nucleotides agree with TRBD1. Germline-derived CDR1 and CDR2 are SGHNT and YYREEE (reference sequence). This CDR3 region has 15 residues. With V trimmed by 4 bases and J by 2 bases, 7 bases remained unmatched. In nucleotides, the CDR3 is TGTGCCAGCAGCCCTGGACAGGGGTTCGCCTACGAGCAGTACTTC. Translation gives CASSPGQGFAYEQYF.

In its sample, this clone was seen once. The CDR3 DNA reads TGTGCCACCAGCGCCCGAGGGACTAGTACAGATACGCAGTATTTT. It yields the protein CATSARGTSTDTQYF. The gene calls are TRBV15 and TRBJ2-3, with 8 bases fitting TRBD2. Germline V gives CDR1 LNHNV, CDR2 YYDKDF (reference sequence). V shed 5 bases and J 3 bases; nucleotides not matched to a gene: 7. This CDR3 has 15 amino acids.

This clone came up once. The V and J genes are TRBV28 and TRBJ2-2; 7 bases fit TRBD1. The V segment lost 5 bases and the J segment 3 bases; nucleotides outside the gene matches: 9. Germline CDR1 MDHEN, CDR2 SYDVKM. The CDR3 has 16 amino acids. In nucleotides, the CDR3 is TGTGCCAGCAGTGTTATGACAGGGTCGGACACCGGGGAGCTGTTTTTT. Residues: CASSVMTGSDTGELFF.

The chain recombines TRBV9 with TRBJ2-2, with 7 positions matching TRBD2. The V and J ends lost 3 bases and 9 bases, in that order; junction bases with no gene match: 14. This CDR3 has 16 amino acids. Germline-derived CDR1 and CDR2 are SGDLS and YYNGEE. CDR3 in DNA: TGTGCCAGCAGCGGGGCTAGCGGCCCTGCGGGGCGGGAGCTGTTTTTT. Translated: CASSGASGPAGRELFF. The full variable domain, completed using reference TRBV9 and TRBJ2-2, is DSGVTQTPKHLITATGQRVTLRCSPRSGDLSVYWYQQSLDQGLQFLIQYYNGEERAKGNILERFSAQQFPDLHSELNLSSLELGDSALYFCASSGASGPAGRELFFGEGSRLTVL.

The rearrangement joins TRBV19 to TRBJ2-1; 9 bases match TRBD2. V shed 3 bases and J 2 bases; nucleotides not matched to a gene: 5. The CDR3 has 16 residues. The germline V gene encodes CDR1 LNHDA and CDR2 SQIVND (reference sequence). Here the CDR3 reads CASSISASGTYNEQFF. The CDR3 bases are TGTGCCAGTAGTATCTCTGCTAGCGGGACCTACAATGAGCAGTTCTTC.

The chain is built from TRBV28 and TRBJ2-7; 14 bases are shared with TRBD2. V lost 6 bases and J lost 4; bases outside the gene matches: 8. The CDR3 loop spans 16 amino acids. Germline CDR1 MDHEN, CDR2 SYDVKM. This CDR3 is CASRSRTSGRFYEQYF. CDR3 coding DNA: TGTGCCAGCAGATCGAGGACTAGCGGGAGGTTTTACGAGCAGTACTTC.